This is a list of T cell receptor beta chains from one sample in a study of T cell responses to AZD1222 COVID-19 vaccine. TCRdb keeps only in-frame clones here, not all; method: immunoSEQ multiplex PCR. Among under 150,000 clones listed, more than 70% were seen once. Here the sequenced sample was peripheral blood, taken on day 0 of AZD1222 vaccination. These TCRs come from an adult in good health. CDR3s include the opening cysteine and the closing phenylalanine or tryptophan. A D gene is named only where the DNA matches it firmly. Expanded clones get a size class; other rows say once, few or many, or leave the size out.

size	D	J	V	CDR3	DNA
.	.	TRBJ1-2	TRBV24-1	CATLRTSFNYGYTF	TGTGCCACCCTCAGGACAAGTTTTAACTATGGCTACACCTTC
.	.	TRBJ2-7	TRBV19	CASSITGTPTYEQYF	TGTGCCAGTAGTATTACCGGGACACCTACCTACGAGCAGTACTTC
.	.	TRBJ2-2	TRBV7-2	CASSDGTIPHTGELFF	TGTGCCAGCAGCGACGGGACCATCCCCCACACCGGGGAGCTGTTTTTT
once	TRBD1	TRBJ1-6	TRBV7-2	CASSLQGAESSPLHF	TGTGCCAGCAGCTTACAGGGGGCTGAGAGTTCACCCCTCCACTTT
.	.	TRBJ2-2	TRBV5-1	CASIGESGTNTGELFF	TGCGCCAGCATTGGAGAATCCGGGACGAACACCGGGGAGCTGTTTTTT
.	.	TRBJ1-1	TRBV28	CASSFSRGPSLNTEAFF	TGTGCCAGCAGTTTTTCGCGGGGCCCCTCCCTGAACACTGAAGCTTTCTTT
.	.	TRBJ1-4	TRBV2	CASSDRGRAEKLFF	TGTGCCAGCAGTGATCGGGGCAGGGCTGAAAAACTGTTTTTT
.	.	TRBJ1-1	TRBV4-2	CATSRRVENTEAFF	TGTGCCACTTCACGCAGGGTAGAGAACACTGAAGCTTTCTTT
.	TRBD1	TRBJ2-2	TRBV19	CASSTYDRASGELFF	TGTGCCAGTAGTACCTACGACAGGGCGAGCGGGGAGCTGTTTTTT
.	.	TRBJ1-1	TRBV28	CASSLGALTEAFF	TGTGCCAGCAGTTTAGGGGCTCTGACTGAAGCTTTCTTT
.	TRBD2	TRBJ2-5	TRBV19	CASSTLAGGPETQYF	TGTGCCAGTAGTACGTTAGCGGGGGGGCCGGAGACCCAGTACTTC
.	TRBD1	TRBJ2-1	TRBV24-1	CATSASDRSYNEQFF	TGTGCCACCAGTGCATCGGACAGGTCCTACAATGAGCAGTTCTTC
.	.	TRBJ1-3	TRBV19	CASSPTGSGNTIYF	TGTGCCAGTAGTCCGACAGGCTCTGGAAACACCATATATTTT
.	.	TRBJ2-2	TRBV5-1	CASSLGHRNPGTGELFF	TGCGCCAGCAGCTTGGGTCACAGAAACCCAGGAACCGGGGAGCTGTTTTTT
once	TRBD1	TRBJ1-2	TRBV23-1	CASRTRDSNYGYTF	TGCGCCAGCAGAACTCGGGACAGCAACTATGGCTACACCTTC
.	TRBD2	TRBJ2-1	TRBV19	CASRARAGGDYNEQFF	TGTGCCAGTAGGGCTCGGGCGGGGGGTGACTACAATGAGCAGTTCTTC
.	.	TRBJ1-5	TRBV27	CASSSRNQPQHF	TGTGCCAGCAGTTCCCGCAATCAGCCCCAGCATTTT
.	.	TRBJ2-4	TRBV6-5	CASSYSGSKNIQYF	TGTGCCAGCAGTTACTCGGGTAGCAAAAACATTCAGTACTTC
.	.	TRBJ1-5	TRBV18	CASSSQRIYQPQHF	TGTGCCAGCTCATCCCAGCGAATATATCAGCCCCAGCATTTT
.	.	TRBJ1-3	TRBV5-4	CASSTRREGSGNTIYF	TGTGCCAGCAGCACCCGGAGGGAGGGCTCTGGAAACACCATATATTTT
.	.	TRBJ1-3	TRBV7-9	CASSFGGEVSGNTIYF	TGTGCCAGCAGCTTCGGCGGGGAGGTCTCTGGAAACACCATATATTTT
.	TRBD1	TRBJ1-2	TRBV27	CASSPTGVGGYTF	TGTGCCAGCAGCCCGACAGGGGTAGGTGGCTACACCTTC
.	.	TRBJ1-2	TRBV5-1	CASSFAGTYGYTF	TGCGCCAGCAGCTTCGCAGGGACGTATGGCTACACCTTC
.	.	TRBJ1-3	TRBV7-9	CASSLIGSGNTIYF	TGTGCCAGCAGCTTAATAGGATCTGGAAACACCATATATTTT
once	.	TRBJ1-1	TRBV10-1	CASRPGRVEAFF	TGCGCCAGCAGACCAGGACGCGTCGAAGCTTTCTTT
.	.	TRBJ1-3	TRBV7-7	CASSLANGNTIYF	TGTGCCAGCAGCTTAGCGAACGGAAACACCATATATTTT
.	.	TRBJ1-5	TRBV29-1	CSVDRGRGEYSNQPQHF	TGCAGCGTTGACCGGGGTCGGGGGGAGTATAGCAATCAGCCCCAGCATTTT
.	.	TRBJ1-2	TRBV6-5	CASRVDGGNYGYTF	TGTGCCAGCAGAGTGGACGGGGGGAACTATGGCTACACCTTC
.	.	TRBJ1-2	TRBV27	CASANRDPPYGYTF	TGTGCCAGCGCCAACAGGGATCCGCCTTATGGCTACACCTTC
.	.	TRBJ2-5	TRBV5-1	CASSLSRGAQETQYF	TGCGCCAGCAGCTTGTCGAGGGGGGCACAAGAGACCCAGTACTTC
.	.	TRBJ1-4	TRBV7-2	CASSLWPGRLFF	TGTGCCAGCAGCTTATGGCCAGGGAGACTGTTTTTT
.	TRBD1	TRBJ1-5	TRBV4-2	CASSQDGTGGPRGPQHF	TGTGCCAGCAGCCAAGATGGGACAGGGGGCCCCCGGGGGCCCCAGCATTTT
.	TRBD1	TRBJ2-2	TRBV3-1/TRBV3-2	CASSDRGTYTGELFF	TGTGCCAGCAGCGACAGGGGGACATACACCGGGGAGCTGTTTTTT
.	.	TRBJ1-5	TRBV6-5	CASRRDNSNQPQHF	TGTGCCAGCAGACGGGACAATAGCAATCAGCCCCAGCATTTT
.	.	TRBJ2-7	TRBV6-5	CASSYSTVYEQYF	TGTGCCAGCAGTTACTCGACCGTGTACGAGCAGTACTTC
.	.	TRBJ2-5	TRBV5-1	CASSRDGQAGETQYF	TGCGCCAGCAGCCGGGACGGGCAGGCGGGGGAGACCCAGTACTTC
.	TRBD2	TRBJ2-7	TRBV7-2	CASSLRFTSADRYEQYF	TGTGCCAGCAGCCTGAGGTTTACTAGCGCGGACCGTTACGAGCAGTACTTC
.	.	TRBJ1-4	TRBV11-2	CASSPNRTARQEKLFF	TGTGCCAGCAGCCCCAACCGGACAGCTCGACAGGAAAAACTGTTTTTT
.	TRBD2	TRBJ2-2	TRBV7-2	CASSSLAGRDTGELFF	TGTGCCAGCAGCTCTCTAGCGGGGCGGGACACCGGGGAGCTGTTTTTT
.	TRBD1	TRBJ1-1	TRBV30	CAYQGASVAFF	TGTGCCTACCAGGGGGCAAGTGTAGCTTTCTTT
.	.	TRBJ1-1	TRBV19	CASSTPHSVNTEAFF	TGTGCCAGTAGTACCCCTCATTCAGTGAACACTGAAGCTTTCTTT
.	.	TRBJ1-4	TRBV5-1	CASSLWDGSNEKLFF	TGCGCCAGCAGCTTGTGGGACGGTTCTAATGAAAAACTGTTTTTT
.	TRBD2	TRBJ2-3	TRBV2	CASSALAGTSTDTQYF	TGTGCCAGCAGTGCACTAGCGGGGACTTCCACAGATACGCAGTATTTT
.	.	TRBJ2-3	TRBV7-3	CASSLFASTDTQYF	TGTGCCAGCAGCTTATTTGCTAGCACAGATACGCAGTATTTT
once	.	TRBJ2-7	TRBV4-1	CASSPRALSSYEQYF	TGCGCCAGCAGTCCCCGGGCCCTGAGCTCCTACGAGCAGTACTTC
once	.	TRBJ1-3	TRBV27	CASSSPLRQFSPNKREKNTIYF	TGTGCCAGCTCCTCCCCCCTGCGACAGTTCAGTCCAAACAAACGTGAGAAAAACACCATATATTTT
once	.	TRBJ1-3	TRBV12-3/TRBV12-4	CASTTSGNTIYF	TGTGCCAGCACTACCTCTGGAAACACCATATATTTT
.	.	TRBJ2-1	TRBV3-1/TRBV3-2	CASTLSGTGRNEQFF	TGTGCCAGCACCCTATCCGGGACGGGTCGCAATGAGCAGTTCTTC
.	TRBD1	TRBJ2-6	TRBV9	CASSAGQGGFGANVLTF	TGTGCCAGCAGCGCGGGACAGGGAGGCTTTGGGGCCAACGTCCTGACTTTC
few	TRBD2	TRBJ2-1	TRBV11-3	CASSLGGTQENEQFF	TGTGCCAGCAGCCTCGGGGGGACCCAGGAGAATGAGCAGTTCTTC
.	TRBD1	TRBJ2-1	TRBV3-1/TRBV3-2	CASSQDRAQAEQFF	TGTGCCAGCAGCCAGGACAGGGCTCAGGCCGAGCAGTTCTTC
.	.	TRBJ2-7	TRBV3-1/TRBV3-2	CATSRSYEQYF	TGTGCCACAAGCAGATCCTACGAGCAGTACTTC